A selection of T cell receptor beta chains follows, all from one sample in a study of blood T cells in healthy people across ages. TCRdb reprocessed the 5' RACE reads via MiXCR and lists one record per CDR3 protein. This table has some 860,000 distinct CDR3 sequences, roughly 56% appearing once. Sequenced sample: blood. All receptors derive from a man aged 35-49 years in good health. The conserved cysteine and the conserved F or W are not part of the CDR3 here. Fields, in order: J gene, clone size, V gene, D gene, CDR3 protein. D genes are given only for firm matches. Expanded clones get a size class; other rows say once, few or many, or leave the size out.

J: NA
size: few
V: TRBV5-1
D: TRBD1
CDR3: ASSFQGQGNLDEQY

J: TRBJ2-7
size: few
V: TRBV27
D: NA
CDR3: ASSTGFYEQY

J: TRBJ2-2
size: NA
V: TRBV7-2
D: TRBD1
CDR3: ASPGQGNTGELF

J: TRBJ2-7
size: NA
V: TRBV9
D: TRBD1
CDR3: ASSYGTGTSYEQY

J: TRBJ1-1
size: NA
V: TRBV7-9
D: TRBD1
CDR3: ASSEGQLSMNTEAF

J: TRBJ2-1
size: NA
V: TRBV28
D: NA
CDR3: ASTNGNEQF

J: TRBJ2-5
size: NA
V: TRBV6-1
D: NA
CDR3: ASSEGTLQETQY

J: TRBJ2-7
size: few
V: TRBV18
D: NA
CDR3: ASSPSGRTGPREAQY

J: TRBJ2-4
size: NA
V: TRBV28
D: NA
CDR3: ASSLKSLGSRDGGVY

J: TRBJ2-5
size: once
V: TRBV6-6
D: TRBD1
CDR3: ASSTDRAYQETQY

J: TRBJ1-2
size: NA
V: TRBV7-8
D: NA
CDR3: ASSESPSQGGYT

J: NA
size: NA
V: TRBV2
D: TRBD1
CDR3: ASNRDRGQTQY

J: TRBJ2-7
size: once
V: TRBV27
D: NA
CDR3: ASSFNSAGYERY

J: TRBJ1-2
size: many
V: TRBV4-2
D: NA
CDR3: ASSQGIGDYGYT

J: TRBJ2-3
size: few
V: TRBV7-2
D: NA
CDR3: ASSRPYTDTQY

J: TRBJ1-2
size: NA
V: TRBV6-1
D: NA
CDR3: ASSEALGVSSYGYT

J: TRBJ2-5
size: few
V: TRBV12-3/TRBV12-4
D: NA
CDR3: ASTRWGSPGETQY

J: TRBJ2-5
size: few
V: TRBV20-1
D: NA
CDR3: SARTEGYQETQY

J: TRBJ2-3
size: NA
V: TRBV12-3/TRBV12-4
D: NA
CDR3: ATRPTTDTQY

J: TRBJ1-2
size: NA
V: TRBV6-5
D: TRBD1
CDR3: ASSLQGETWGYT

J: TRBJ2-5
size: NA
V: TRBV19
D: NA
CDR3: ASSANQKETQY

J: TRBJ1-4
size: few
V: TRBV7-8
D: TRBD1
CDR3: ASSLISGTGVTNEKLF

J: TRBJ2-1
size: few
V: TRBV29-1
D: NA
CDR3: SVEAGTTSSYNEQF

J: TRBJ2-3
size: NA
V: TRBV4-1
D: TRBD2
CDR3: ASSQVAGRTDTQY

J: TRBJ2-4
size: NA
V: TRBV27
D: NA
CDR3: ASSLRFSKNIQY

J: TRBJ2-1
size: NA
V: TRBV20-1
D: TRBD2
CDR3: SARRRGSEQF

J: TRBJ2-7
size: NA
V: TRBV10-3
D: TRBD2
CDR3: ASRTSGDSYEQY

J: TRBJ2-7
size: NA
V: TRBV11-2
D: TRBD1
CDR3: ASSATIQGEQY

J: NA
size: NA
V: TRBV24-1
D: TRBD1
CDR3: ATSDLGTGNQETQF

J: TRBJ2-1
size: NA
V: TRBV12-3/TRBV12-4
D: TRBD1
CDR3: ASSSLTGTGGCEQF

J: TRBJ2-4
size: few
V: TRBV5-6
D: NA
CDR3: ASSWDSRGFTTKNIQY

J: NA
size: NA
V: TRBV12-3/TRBV12-4
D: NA
CDR3: ASSLVQGRQTQY

J: TRBJ2-1
size: NA
V: TRBV7-2
D: NA
CDR3: ASSPGGLSTQNEQF

J: TRBJ2-1
size: NA
V: TRBV18
D: TRBD2
CDR3: ASSPPTSGYNEQF

J: TRBJ1-1
size: NA
V: TRBV4-2
D: NA
CDR3: ASSQEVLRNTEAF

J: TRBJ2-2
size: NA
V: TRBV4-3
D: TRBD2
CDR3: ASSQDASGRNTGELF

J: TRBJ2-7
size: NA
V: TRBV7-3
D: TRBD2
CDR3: ASSPTSGGSFNEQY

J: TRBJ2-7
size: NA
V: TRBV28
D: NA
CDR3: ASSLPFHEQY

J: TRBJ2-7
size: few
V: TRBV6-1
D: NA
CDR3: ASSVPWAYEQY

J: TRBJ2-5
size: NA
V: TRBV6-2/TRBV6-3
D: NA
CDR3: ASSYSKGVLRETQY

J: TRBJ1-2
size: NA
V: TRBV7-3
D: NA
CDR3: ASSPSGGVAYGYT

J: TRBJ2-5
size: NA
V: TRBV20-1
D: TRBD2
CDR3: SATGLAGGTQY

J: TRBJ2-7
size: few
V: TRBV14
D: NA
CDR3: ASSQKLVSYEQY

J: TRBJ2-3
size: NA
V: TRBV7-2
D: NA
CDR3: ASRQGPPDTQY

J: TRBJ2-6
size: NA
V: TRBV19
D: NA
CDR3: ASSPGGGSGANVLT